This T cell receptor (beta chain) was obtained from a study of cytomegalovirus exposure and HLA in healthy donors. As for this clone: What it binds is not known.

PCR employed 60 Vbeta and 13 Jbeta primers. Clones were sequenced by immunoSEQ multiplex PCR, and TCRdb holds only the in-frame ones, with some missing. Seen here are under 200,000 clones, about 77% observed once, and the top ten hold 2% to 2.5%. Findings and limits, study-wide: A prior analysis recorded that most TCR beta V segments were productive about 87% or about 30% of the time. Most subjects had HLA-A and HLA-B alleles reportedly predicted accurately by TCR beta sequences. A later analysis found TCR association rates differed by HLA locus, highest for DRB1 and lowest for HLA-C.

This TCR was recovered from a man aged 55 to 70 in good health and CMV-seronegative. What was sequenced was PBMCs.

CDR3: CASSVQGANQPQHF. CDR3 DNA: TGTGCCAGCAGTGTGCAGGGTGCCAATCAGCCCCAGCATTTT. This chain connects TRBV2 to TRBJ1-5, with D tentatively TRBD1 (5 bases). V dropped 4 bases and J dropped 3 bases, with 10 bases sitting between them. The CDR3 has 14 amino acids. Germline CDR1 and CDR2: SNHLY and FYNNEI.